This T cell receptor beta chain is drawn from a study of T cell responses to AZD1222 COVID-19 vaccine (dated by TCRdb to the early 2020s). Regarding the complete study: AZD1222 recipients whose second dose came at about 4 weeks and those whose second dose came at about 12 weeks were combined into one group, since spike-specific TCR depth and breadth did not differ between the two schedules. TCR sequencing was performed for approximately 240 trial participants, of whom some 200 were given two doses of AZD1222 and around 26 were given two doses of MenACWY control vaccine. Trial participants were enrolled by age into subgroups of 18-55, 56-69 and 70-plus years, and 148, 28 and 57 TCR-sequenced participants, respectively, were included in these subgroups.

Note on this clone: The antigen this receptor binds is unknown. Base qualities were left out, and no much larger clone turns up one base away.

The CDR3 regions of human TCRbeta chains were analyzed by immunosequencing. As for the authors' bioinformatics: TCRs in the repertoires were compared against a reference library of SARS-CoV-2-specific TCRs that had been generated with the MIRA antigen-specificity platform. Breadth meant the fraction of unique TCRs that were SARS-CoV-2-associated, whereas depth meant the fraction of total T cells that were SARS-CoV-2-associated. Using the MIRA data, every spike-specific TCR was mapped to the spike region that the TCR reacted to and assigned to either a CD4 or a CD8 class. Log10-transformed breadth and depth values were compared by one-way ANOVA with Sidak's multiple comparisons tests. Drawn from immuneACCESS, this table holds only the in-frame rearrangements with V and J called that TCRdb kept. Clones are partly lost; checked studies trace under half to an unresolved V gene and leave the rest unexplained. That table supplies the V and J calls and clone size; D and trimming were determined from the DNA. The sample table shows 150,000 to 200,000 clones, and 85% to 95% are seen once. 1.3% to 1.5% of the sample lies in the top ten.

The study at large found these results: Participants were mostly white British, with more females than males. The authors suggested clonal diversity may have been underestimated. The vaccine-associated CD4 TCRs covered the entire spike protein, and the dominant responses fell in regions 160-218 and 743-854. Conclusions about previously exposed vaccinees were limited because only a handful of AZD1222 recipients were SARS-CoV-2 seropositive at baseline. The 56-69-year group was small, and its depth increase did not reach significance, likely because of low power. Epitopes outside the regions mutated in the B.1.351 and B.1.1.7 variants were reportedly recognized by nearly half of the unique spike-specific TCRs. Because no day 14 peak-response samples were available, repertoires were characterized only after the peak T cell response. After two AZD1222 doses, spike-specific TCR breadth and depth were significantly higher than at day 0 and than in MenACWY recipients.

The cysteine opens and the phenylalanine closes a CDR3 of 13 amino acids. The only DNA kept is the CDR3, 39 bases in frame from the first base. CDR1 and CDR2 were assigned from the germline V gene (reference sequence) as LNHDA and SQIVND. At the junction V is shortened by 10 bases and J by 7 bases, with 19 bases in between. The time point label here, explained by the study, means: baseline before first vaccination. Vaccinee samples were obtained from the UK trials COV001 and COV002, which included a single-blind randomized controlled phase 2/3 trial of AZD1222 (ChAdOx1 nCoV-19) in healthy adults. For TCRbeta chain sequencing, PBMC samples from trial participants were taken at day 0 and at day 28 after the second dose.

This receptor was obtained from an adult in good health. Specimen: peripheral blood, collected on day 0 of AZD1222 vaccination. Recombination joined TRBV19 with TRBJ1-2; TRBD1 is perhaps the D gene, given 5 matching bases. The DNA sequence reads TGTGCCAATAACGGGAGGGGACCGGGTGGCTACACCTTC. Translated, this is CANNGRGPGGYTF.